Presented here are 27 T cell receptor beta chains from one specimen sequenced in a study of immune cell composition in non-small cell lung cancer. Normal lung sampling was at least 3 cm from the tumour, as distant as possible. Repertoires were generated with immunoSEQ multiplex PCR, while TCRdb's copy carries only in-frame clones and drops some. The sample shows around 15,000 clones, 77% of them seen only once. The sample also formed part of further work on CD4 T cells in lung cancer.

The sequenced material came from non-adjacent lung tissue. These TCRs come from a human donor with non-small cell lung cancer.

This sequence joins TRBV28 and TRBJ2-1, with TRBD2 matching over 11 bases. This CDR3 region has 16 residues. Germline lookup yields CDR1 MDHEN and CDR2 SYDVKM. The trim removed 8 bases at V and 6 bases at J, leaving 12 bases unmatched. The CDR3 nucleotides read TGTGCCAGCCTAGGCGCAGGGCTAGCGGGGGGCAATGAGCAGTTCTTC. It is translated as CASLGAGLAGGNEQFF.

V is TRBV29-1 and J is TRBJ2-1, with D maybe TRBD2 (5 bases). This CDR3 comprises 14 residues. V lost 3 bases and J 3 bases, leaving 12 bases between the germline ends. CDR1 and CDR2 (germline): SQVTM, ANQGSEA. CDR3 sequence (DNA): TGCAGCGTTGATCCACTAGGGAACTACAATGAGCAGTTCTTC. The encoded protein is CSVDPLGNYNEQFF.

This chain links TRBV6-5 with TRBJ2-1, with 10 bases matching TRBD2. Germline V lookup: CDR1 MNHEY, CDR2 SVGAGI. The length of the CDR3 is 16 residues. V lost 0 bases and J lost 1; bases outside the gene matches: 0. CDR3 sequence reads: CASSYSTSGSYNEQFF. In DNA form, the CDR3 reads TGTGCCAGCAGTTACTCGACTAGCGGGTCCTACAATGAGCAGTTCTTC.

By share, this clone counts as medium-sized. The chain has TRBV7-2 and TRBJ1-1; the D is unclear. The CDR3 spans 14 residues. Germline V lookup: CDR1 SGHTA, CDR2 FQGNSA. Trimming stripped 1 base from V and 7 bases from J, with 13 bases between. The CDR3 sequence: CASSLGTRGYEAFF. CDR3 sequence (DNA): TGTGCCAGCAGCTTAGGCACCCGGGGTTATGAAGCTTTCTTT.

The V and J genes are TRBV28 and TRBJ2-1; the D gene could be TRBD1 or TRBD2 (5 bases each). The CDR3 has 18 residues. The V and J ends lost 3 bases and 0 bases respectively, with 18 bases between them. CDR1 is MDHEN and CDR2 is SYDVKM in the germline V gene. This CDR3 reads CASSLGTGKPSSYNEQFF. The CDR3 DNA is TGTGCCAGCAGTTTGGGGACGGGGAAGCCGAGCTCCTACAATGAGCAGTTCTTC.

The genes are TRBV7-7 and TRBJ2-5, with 9 bases lining up with TRBD1. Trimming took 5 bases from V and 4 from J; bases not matched to a gene: 5. The CDR3 is made up of 14 amino acids. Germline V lookup: CDR1 SSHAT, CDR2 FNYEAQ (reference sequence). This chain's CDR3 is CASSGRGQGETQYF. The DNA for the CDR3 is TGTGCCAGCAGCGGTAGGGGACAGGGAGAGACCCAGTACTTC.

The J gene is TRBJ2-5, the V gene TRBV28; D is possibly TRBD1 (5 bases). This CDR3 region has 16 residues. Germline V gene data show CDR1 as MDHEN and CDR2 as SYDVKM. V dropped 6 bases and J dropped 5 bases, with 22 bases sitting between them. The CDR3 DNA follows: TGTGCCAGCAGCCCCGTGGGCCAGGGCTTTGCGGAGACCCAGTACTTC. Translated, it gives CASSPVGQGFAETQYF.

The chain recombines TRBV5-1 with TRBJ2-3; TRBD2 matches at 8 bases. The ends lost 4 bases at V and 4 bases at J; junction bases unmatched: 8. Looked up from germline, CDR1 is SGHRS and CDR2 is YFSETQ. This CDR3 has 15 amino acids. CDR3 sequence reads: CASSPGLAYADTQYF. The CDR3 nucleotides read TGCGCCAGCAGCCCTGGACTAGCTTACGCAGATACGCAGTATTTT.

This chain links TRBV6-6 with TRBJ1-2; no clear D gene. Germline assignment: CDR1 MNHNY and CDR2 SVGAGI (reference sequence). V was pared by 6 bases and J by 0 bases, with 11 bases between. There are 14 residues in the CDR3. Here the CDR3 reads CASRPTVANYGYTF. For the CDR3, the DNA is TGTGCCAGCAGACCGACGGTAGCTAACTATGGCTACACCTTC.

This clone was observed a single time. The rearrangement uses TRBV2 and TRBJ1-2; no definite D call. This CDR3 comprises 14 residues. Trimming pared 3 bases from V and 4 bases from J, leaving 12 bases between. Germline values: CDR1 SNHLY, CDR2 FYNNEI. As DNA, the CDR3 is TGTGCCAGCAGTGAGATGGGAGAAAGCTATGGCTACACCTTC. Its translation is CASSEMGESYGYTF.

CDR3 region: CASTQQGAGGYTF. CDR3 DNA sequence: TGTGCCAGCACCCAACAGGGGGCCGGTGGCTACACCTTC. The rearrangement uses TRBV7-9 and TRBJ1-2; TRBD1 aligns across 9 bases. The CDR3 is 13 residues long. With 7 bases clipped from V and 7 bases from J, the junction kept 7 bases outside the gene matches. CDR1 SEHNR and CDR2 FQNEAQ come from the germline V gene (reference sequence).

V and J are TRBV19 and TRBJ1-2; D might be TRBD1 (5 bases). V lost 6 bases and J 5 bases, leaving 22 bases between the germline ends. CDR3 length equals 16 residues. CDR1 and CDR2 (germline): LNHDA, SQIVND (reference sequence). This CDR3 is CASSPYVGEGSYGYTF. DNA for the CDR3: TGTGCCAGTAGCCCATATGTAGGGGAGGGTTCATATGGCTACACCTTC.

This clone appeared a single time. This sequence joins TRBV6-5 and TRBJ2-7; 12 bases map to TRBD2. Germline V gene lookup returns CDR1 MNHEY and CDR2 SVGAGI. J lost 2 bases, V lost 7 bases, and 6 bases had no gene match. This CDR3 has 15 amino acids. The CDR3 is CASIKTSGGPYEQYF. The CDR3 DNA reads as TGTGCCAGCATTAAGACTAGCGGGGGTCCCTACGAGCAGTACTTC.

By share, this clone counts as medium-sized. The rearrangement links TRBV19 to TRBJ1-3; a weak D match, TRBD1 (6 bases). This CDR3 has 15 amino acids. Germline V lookup: CDR1 LNHDA, CDR2 SQIVND (reference sequence). Trimming stripped 1 base from V and 4 bases from J, with 11 bases between. CDR3 nucleotides: TGTGCCAGTAGTATAGGCGGGACAAAAGGAAACACCATATATTTT. Protein product: CASSIGGTKGNTIYF.

There are a few counts of this clone. The chain joins TRBV19 to TRBJ2-2; 9 bases line up with TRBD1. V shed 6 bases, J shed 1 base, and the junction held 18 bases outside the gene matches. Germline CDR1 reads LNHDA; CDR2 reads SQIVND (reference sequence). The CDR3 is made up of 20 amino acids. CDR3 DNA: TGTGCCAGTAGGGCCCTACCCGGGACAGGGTATTTGGAGAACACCGGGGAGCTGTTTTTT. Protein sequence: CASRALPGTGYLENTGELFF.

The chain joins TRBV9 to TRBJ2-7, with D tentatively TRBD1 or TRBD2 (5 bases each). V was clipped by 0 bases and J by 0 bases, with 10 bases between them. Germline CDR1 is SGDLS and CDR2 is YYNGEE. There are 15 residues in the CDR3. The CDR3 reads CASSVALGDSYEQYF. The CDR3 DNA reads TGTGCCAGCAGCGTAGCTCTGGGGGACTCCTACGAGCAGTACTTC.

The chain couples TRBV4-1 to TRBJ2-5; perhaps TRBD2 as D (6 bases). The germline V gene has CDR1 MGHRA and CDR2 YSYEKL. V lost 3 bases and J lost 14, with 25 bases in between. The CDR3 loop spans 15 amino acids. The CDR3 protein is CASSQEATGRREEYF. CDR3 DNA: TGCGCCAGCAGCCAGGAAGCCACGGGACGCAGGGAGGAATACTTC.

V and J are TRBV5-1 and TRBJ2-5; no reliable D call. The germline V gene encodes CDR1 SGHRS and CDR2 YFSETQ. Deletions cut 3 bases from V and 1 base from J, with 4 bases between. The CDR3 consists of 12 residues. The CDR3 nucleotides are TGCGCCAGCAGCTCATCCCAAGAGACCCAGTACTTC. It specifies CASSSSQETQYF. The complete variable domain, with remaining parts taken from reference TRBV5-1 and TRBJ2-5, reads KAGVTQTPRYLIKTRGQQVTLSCSPISGHRSVSWYQQTPGQGLQFLFEYFSETQRNKGNFPGRFSGRQFSNSRSEMNVSTLELGDSALYLCASSSSQETQYFGPGTRLLVL.

V usage is TRBV7-3 and J usage is TRBJ2-7, with 10 positions matching TRBD1. The CDR3 length is 17 residues. The germline V gene encodes CDR1 SGHTA and CDR2 FQGTGA. Trimming removed 1 base from V and 3 bases from J; junction bases left unmatched: 9. The CDR3 DNA follows: TGTGCCAGCAGCTTAAGGGACCCGGGACAGGGGAGCTACGAGCAGTACTTC. This encodes CASSLRDPGQGSYEQYF.

This chain connects TRBV5-1 to TRBJ2-1; TRBD1 matches at 8 bases. Unmatched junction bases numbered 4, after V lost 4 bases and J lost 1 base. The CDR3 is 15 residues long. From germline, CDR1 is SGHRS and CDR2 YFSETQ. CDR3 bases: TGCGCCAGCAGCGCAACAGGGGGGTCCTACAATGAGCAGTTCTTC. It yields the protein CASSATGGSYNEQFF.

J is TRBJ2-3 and V is TRBV5-1; 12 bases match TRBD2. The V and J ends lost 3 bases and 2 bases, in that order; junction bases with no gene match: 7. The CDR3 totals 17 residues. The germline V gene has CDR1 SGHRS and CDR2 YFSETQ. This CDR3 reads CASSWPLAGGSTDTQYF. DNA of the CDR3: TGCGCCAGCAGCTGGCCACTAGCGGGGGGTTCCACAGATACGCAGTATTTT.

V usage is TRBV5-1 and J usage is TRBJ1-1; a possible D gene is TRBD1 (5 bases). The V and J ends lost 3 bases and 4 bases respectively, with 10 bases between them. Germline V gene lookup returns CDR1 SGHRS and CDR2 YFSETQ. There are 13 residues in the CDR3. The CDR3: CASSSMGGTEAFF. The CDR3 DNA reads as TGCGCCAGCAGCTCGATGGGGGGCACTGAAGCTTTCTTT.

The rearrangement uses TRBV4-2 and TRBJ1-4; the D gene is possibly TRBD1 (6 bases). V lost 4 bases and J 0 bases, leaving 12 bases between the germline ends. CDR1 LGHNA and CDR2 YNFKEQ come from the germline V gene. The CDR3 totals 16 residues. CDR3 region: CASSPGQRTTNEKLFF. The CDR3 DNA follows: TGTGCCAGCAGCCCAGGACAGCGAACAACTAATGAAAAACTGTTTTTT.

This chain joins TRBV5-5 and TRBJ2-7; 11 bases fit TRBD1. Germline-derived CDR1 and CDR2 are SGHKS and YYEKEE (reference sequence). J lost 4 bases, V lost 0 bases, and 6 bases had no gene match. The CDR3 has 16 amino acids. This chain's CDR3 is CASSLGIGTGGYEQYF. Here the CDR3 DNA reads TGTGCCAGCAGCTTGGGAATCGGGACAGGGGGGTACGAGCAGTACTTC.

This clone was observed a handful of times. The chain has TRBV19 and TRBJ2-1, with 10 bases that match TRBD2. CDR1 and CDR2 from the germline V gene are LNHDA and SQIVND (reference sequence). V shed 5 bases and J 4 bases; nucleotides not matched to a gene: 5. CDR3 length: 15 residues. In DNA, the CDR3 is TGTGCCAGTAGTGTAACTAGCGGGGAATACAATGAGCAGTTCTTC. Translated: CASSVTSGEYNEQFF.

Here the CDR3 reads CASSLWEPDSRYGYTF. Here the CDR3 DNA reads TGTGCCAGCAGTTTATGGGAACCGGACAGTCGGTATGGCTACACCTTC. V and J are TRBV28 and TRBJ1-2; D might be TRBD1 (6 bases). The CDR3 consists of 16 residues. V was trimmed by 0 bases and J by 5 bases, leaving 16 bases between them. Germline V gene sequence: CDR1 MDHEN, CDR2 SYDVKM.

V and J are TRBV5-8 and TRBJ2-5; 8 nucleotides match TRBD2. The CDR3 sequence is 16 residues long. With 2 bases clipped from V and 9 bases from J, the junction kept 15 bases outside the gene matches. CDR1 SGHTS and CDR2 YDEGEE come from the germline V gene. For the CDR3, the DNA is TGTGCCAGCAGCTTTCCGGCGGGAGGCCCAACAAGGGCCCAGTACTTC. Protein: CASSFPAGGPTRAQYF.